What follows are 32 T cell receptor beta chains derived from one specimen sequenced in a study of blood T cells in healthy people across ages. Together with a sample-barcoded 5' primer, a J-beta primer mix was included in a second PCR lasting roughly 6 to 12 cycles. TCRdb re-called the 5' RACE reads with MiXCR, one entry per CDR3 protein. The sample yields some 760,000 distinct CDR3 sequences, 20% to 25% seen once. Another study also made use of these data, one on T cells of mothers and their children.

The sample taken for sequencing was blood. The receptors were gathered from a boy aged 5-17 years in good health.

This clonotype was picked up a small number of times. The gene calls are TRBV20-1 and TRBJ2-7; tentative D call: TRBD1 (6 bases). The CDR3 is 16 amino acids. Germline values: CDR1 DFQATT, CDR2 SNEGSKA (reference sequence). V was pared by 0 bases and J by 0 bases, with 15 bases between. Written as DNA, the CDR3 is TGCAGTGCTAGAGATCCCCTCGGGACACCCTCCTACGAGCAGTACTTC. Amino acids: CSARDPLGTPSYEQYF.

V gene TRBV2 combines with J gene TRBJ2-5; no reliable D call. The better agreement between TRBJ2-7 and the DNA end casts doubt on the J call. The CDR3 covers 13 residues. Germline CDR1 SNHLY, CDR2 FYNNEI. CDR3 protein: CASSEGADYEQYF. The DNA for the CDR3 is TGTGCCAGCAGTGAAGGGGCAGACTACGAGCAGTACTTC.

The chain has TRBV7-9 and TRBJ2-2; perhaps TRBD2 as D (7 bases). Germline CDR1 reads SEHNR; CDR2 reads FQNEAQ (reference sequence). This CDR3 has 18 residues. The germline V and J ends were trimmed by 1 base and 1 base, with 16 bases remaining between them. Written as DNA, the CDR3 is TGTGCCAGCAGCTTAGGTGGGGGGGCACCTGAGAACACCGGGGAGCTGTTTTTT. This translates into CASSLGGGAPENTGELFF.

This clonotype has more than one count but fewer than ten. V gene TRBV20-1 combines with J gene TRBJ2-4, with 10 bases aligning to TRBD2. This CDR3 region has 16 residues. Per germline, CDR1 DFQATT and CDR2 SNEGSKA (reference sequence). The trim removed 1 base at V and 8 bases at J, leaving 11 bases unmatched. In nucleotides, the CDR3 is TGCAGTGCTAGAGTTTCCCTAGCGGGGGCCTGGGACATTCAGTACTTC. This gives the protein CSARVSLAGAWDIQYF.

A few counts support this clonotype. J is TRBJ1-2 and V is TRBV12-3 or TRBV12-4; D is uncertain. This CDR3 comprises 14 residues. The V and J ends lost 3 bases and 6 bases respectively, with 14 bases between them. The CDR3 DNA follows: TGTGCCAGCAGTTTTAAGGCAAGCCAGAATGGCTACACCTTC. It translates to CASSFKASQNGYTF.

The CDR3 sequence: CASSYTGNRGLSNQPQHF. The CDR3 nucleotides are TGTGCCAGCAGTTACACTGGAAATCGGGGTCTAAGCAATCAGCCCCAGCATTTT. J is TRBJ1-5 and V is TRBV6-2 or TRBV6-3; D gene uncertain. The CDR3 has 18 residues. The V gene's germline CDR1 is MNHEY and CDR2 SVGEGT. V was clipped by 2 bases and J by 1 base, with 18 bases between them.

The chain has TRBV6-6 and TRBJ2-5, with D possibly TRBD1 on 6 matching bases. The J call is doubtful: the DNA matches TRBJ2-1 better. The CDR3 length is 14 residues. Germline-derived CDR1 and CDR2 are MNHNY and SVGAGI (reference sequence). The CDR3 loop is CASSYSGAGDEQFF. CDR3 DNA: TGTGCCAGCAGTTACTCGGGGGCTGGGGATGAGCAGTTCTTC.

This clonotype appeared a few times. Germline is not matched at one junction end, which may reflect a read error. This chain's CDR3 is CASSPPGWGWEIF. For the CDR3, the DNA is TGTGCCAGCAGTCCCCCCGGGTGGGGTTGGGAGATCTTC. This sequence joins TRBV6-5 and TRBJ2-1; D perhaps matches TRBD2 (5 bases). This CDR3 is 13 amino acids long. Germline CDR1 is MNHEY and CDR2 is SVGAGI.

The rearrangement links TRBV5-1 to TRBJ2-2, with D possibly matching TRBD2 (5 bases). The CDR3 spans 14 residues. Trimming took off 5 bases at V and 7 bases at J, with 15 bases between the two ends. Germline V gives CDR1 SGHRS, CDR2 YFSETQ. The CDR3 region is CASSLPERHGELFF. In nucleotides, the CDR3 is TGCGCCAGCAGTCTTCCGGAGCGGCACGGGGAGCTGTTTTTT.

This clonotype turned up a few times. As the CDR3 is not closed by the conserved phenylalanine or tryptophan, this likely results from a read error. This chain joins TRBV3-1 and TRBJ2-7, with D maybe TRBD1 (6 bases). CDR1 is LGHDT and CDR2 is YNNKEL in the germline V gene (reference sequence). Trimming stripped 3 bases from V and 1 base from J, with 13 bases between. The CDR3 has 15 residues. The CDR3 DNA sequence: TGTGCCAGCAGCCATGAGGGGGACGGATCCTACGAGCAGTACCTC. The encoded protein is CASSHEGDGSYEQYL.

V gene TRBV7-2 combines with J gene TRBJ1-6; maybe TRBD1 (6 bases). The germline gives CDR1 SGHTA, CDR2 FQGNSA. The CDR3 runs to 15 residues. Trimming shortened V by 2 bases and J by 6 bases, and 11 bases separated the two germline ends. The CDR3 sequence: CASSLRQAPNSPLHF. For the CDR3, the DNA is TGTGCCAGCAGCTTACGACAGGCCCCTAATTCACCCCTCCACTTT.

In this sample, this clonotype turned up once. The chain couples TRBV7-2 to TRBJ2-7; unclear D gene. V lost 1 base, J lost 3 bases, and 13 bases lay in between. The CDR3 has 15 residues. The germline CDR1 and CDR2 sequences are SGHTA and FQGNSA. The DNA of the CDR3 is TGTGCCAGCAGCTTAGGTACCGGGCCTTTCTACGAGCAGTACTTC. Protein: CASSLGTGPFYEQYF.

This sequence joins TRBV28 and TRBJ2-5; D possibly corresponds to TRBD2 (6 bases). V dropped 3 bases and J dropped 3 bases, with 26 bases sitting between them. The CDR3 runs to 19 residues. CDR1 is MDHEN and CDR2 is SYDVKM in the germline V gene. The CDR3 DNA reads as TGTGCCAGCAGTTTCCTAGGTTCCGGTAGGACGGGAGAGGAAGAGACCCAGTACTTC. It encodes CASSFLGSGRTGEEETQYF.

The rearrangement joins TRBV6-1 to TRBJ2-1; 9 nucleotides agree with TRBD2. The CDR3 consists of 15 residues. V lost 6 bases and J lost 1; bases outside the gene matches: 4. Per the germline V gene, CDR1 is MNHNS and CDR2 is SASEGT. The CDR3 sequence is CASRKAGGSYNEQFF. The CDR3 region has the DNA TGTGCCAGCAGGAAAGCGGGAGGTTCCTACAATGAGCAGTTCTTC.

This clonotype has just a few counts. The rearrangement joins TRBV28 to TRBJ1-5; D is unresolved. The V gene lost 1 base and the J gene lost 2 bases, with 12 bases spanning the gap. Germline-derived CDR1 and CDR2 are MDHEN and SYDVKM. The CDR3 is 16 amino acids. As DNA, the CDR3 is TGTGCCAGCAGTTTATTTGAGGGAAGGGGCAATCAGCCCCAGCATTTT. Its translation is CASSLFEGRGNQPQHF. The whole variable domain, remainder taken from reference TRBV28 and TRBJ1-5, is DVKVTQSSRYLVKRTGEKVFLECVQDMDHENMFWYRQDPGLGLRLIYFSYDVKMKEKGDIPEGYSVSREKKERFSLILESASTNQTSMYLCASSLFEGRGNQPQHFGDGTRLSIL.

This clonotype was counted between two and nine times. This sequence joins TRBV20-1 and TRBJ2-5, with D hard to call. The CDR3 extends over 16 amino acids. Trimming left V 0 bases short and J 2 bases short, with 16 bases between. Per the germline V gene, CDR1 is DFQATT and CDR2 is SNEGSKA (reference sequence). CDR3: CSARDRRQAGQETQYF. CDR3 nucleotides: TGCAGTGCTAGAGATCGAAGGCAGGCAGGTCAAGAGACCCAGTACTTC.

This clonotype was detected only a few times. The gene calls are TRBV29-1 and TRBJ2-1; 10 bases map to TRBD2. Germline V CDR1 and CDR2: SQVTM, ANQGSEA. J was trimmed by 9 bases and V by 2 bases; bases with no gene match: 13. CDR3 size: 16 residues. This CDR3 is CSVEPLSGRAFGEQFF. In nucleotides, the CDR3 is TGCAGCGTTGAACCACTGAGCGGGAGGGCCTTTGGTGAGCAGTTCTTC.

The chain employs TRBV7-2 and TRBJ1-5; D is undetermined. V lost 5 bases and J lost 8, with 10 bases in between. CDR3 length: 12 residues. Germline values: CDR1 SGHTA, CDR2 FQGNSA. The CDR3 is CASSLDFEPQHF. As DNA, the CDR3 is TGTGCCAGCAGCCTCGATTTTGAGCCCCAGCATTTT. The complete variable domain, with remaining parts taken from reference TRBV7-2 and TRBJ1-5, reads GAGVSQSPSNKVTEKGKDVELRCDPISGHTALYWYRQSLGQGLEFLIYFQGNSAPDKSGLPSDRFSAERTGGSVSTLTIQRTQQEDSAVYLCASSLDFEPQHFGDGTRLSIL.

V and J are TRBV7-2 and TRBJ2-7; no firm D call. Per the germline V gene, CDR1 is SGHTA and CDR2 is FQGNSA. The V end lost 6 bases, the J end lost 6 bases, and 9 bases lay between the germline ends. CDR3 length: 11 residues. As DNA, the CDR3 is TGTGCCAGCAGGTCAGGTCGCGAGCAGTACTTC. Protein: CASRSGREQYF. Combining the CDR3 with reference TRBV7-2 and TRBJ2-7 gives the whole variable domain GAGVSQSPSNKVTEKGKDVELRCDPISGHTALYWYRQSLGQGLEFLIYFQGNSAPDKSGLPSDRFSAERTGGSVSTLTIQRTQQEDSAVYLCASRSGREQYFGPGTRLTVT.

This clonotype has just a few counts. The V and J genes are TRBV7-9 and TRBJ1-4, with 10 bases aligning to TRBD1. The CDR3 is 15 amino acids. J was trimmed by 6 bases and V by 3 bases; bases with no gene match: 4. Germline V gene sequence: CDR1 SEHNR, CDR2 FQNEAQ (reference sequence). The DNA of the CDR3 is TGTGCCAGCAGCTTCAACGGGACAGGGGATGAAAAACTGTTTTTT. Amino acids: CASSFNGTGDEKLFF.

The chain has TRBV7-2 and TRBJ2-3, with D possibly matching TRBD1 (6 bases). This CDR3 spans 16 amino acids. Germline V lookup: CDR1 SGHTA, CDR2 FQGNSA. V was cut by 1 base and J by 2 bases, with 13 bases left in between. The CDR3 DNA is TGTGCCAGCAGCTTAGGAGCGGACAGTGACACAGATACGCAGTATTTT. The encoded protein is CASSLGADSDTDTQYF.

The J gene is TRBJ1-1, the V gene TRBV10-2; D perhaps matches TRBD1 (5 bases). With 6 bases removed from V and 6 bases from J, the gap between germline ends came to 17 bases. The germline V gene encodes CDR1 WSHSY and CDR2 SAAADI. CDR3 length equals 14 residues. For the CDR3, the DNA is TGCGCCAGCAGGGGACCAAATACCGGGGCTGAAGCTTTCTTT. Protein: CASRGPNTGAEAFF.

This clonotype has more than one count but fewer than ten. V usage is TRBV6-5 and J usage is TRBJ2-5; D perhaps matches TRBD2 (5 bases). Per germline, CDR1 MNHEY and CDR2 SVGAGI. The V end was cut by 5 bases, the J end by 3 bases, with 13 bases between. The CDR3 is made up of 14 amino acids. In nucleotides, the CDR3 is TGTGCCAGCAGTCCCTTGCAGGAGGAAGAGACCCAGTACTTC. Translated, it gives CASSPLQEEETQYF.

This clonotype was seen a few times. The gene calls are TRBV4-1 and TRBJ2-5; the D gene is possibly TRBD2 (6 bases). The germline V gene has CDR1 MGHRA and CDR2 YSYEKL. The CDR3 is made up of 14 amino acids. V was pared by 1 base and J by 5 bases, with 11 bases between. CDR3 in amino acids: CASSQVPGGETQYF. The CDR3 nucleotides are TGCGCCAGCAGCCAAGTGCCCGGAGGGGAGACCCAGTACTTC.

This chain joins TRBV5-4 and TRBJ2-5; 10 bases align to TRBD1. The CDR3 contains 16 residues. V gave up 4 bases and J gave up 5 bases; unmatched junction bases: 11. In germline, CDR1 is SGHNT, CDR2 YYREEE (reference sequence). The CDR3 nucleotides read TGTGCCAGCAGCGTGGAGCGACAGGGGGCAAGGGAGACCCAGTACTTC. Its translation is CASSVERQGARETQYF.

The chain recombines TRBV27 with TRBJ2-5; D is undetermined. Germline CDR1 is MNHEY and CDR2 is SMNVEV (reference sequence). The ends were cut back, 8 bases at V and 5 bases at J, with 21 bases in the middle. The CDR3 consists of 15 residues. The chain's CDR3 is CASRSYMSSEETQYF. The CDR3 DNA sequence: TGTGCCAGCCGTTCATATATGTCGAGTGAGGAGACCCAGTACTTC.

This clonotype was counted between two and nine times. This chain uses TRBV5-6 with TRBJ1-3; D unclear. The CDR3 is 16 residues long. Germline values: CDR1 SGHDT, CDR2 YYEEEE. Between the trimmed V and J ends, which lost 0 bases and 0 bases, there was a span of 10 bases. The CDR3 protein is CASSLEAGASGNTIYF. CDR3 coding DNA: TGTGCCAGCAGCTTGGAGGCAGGAGCCTCTGGAAACACCATATATTTT.

This clonotype has more than one count but fewer than ten. For the CDR3, the DNA is TGTGCCAGCAGCGAAGATTATACATATGATGGCTACACCTTC. Residues: CASSEDYTYDGYTF. V and J are TRBV11-1 and TRBJ1-2, with D hard to call. The CDR3 consists of 14 residues. Germline V gene data show CDR1 as SGHAT and CDR2 as FQDESV (reference sequence). Trimming removed 5 bases from V and 6 bases from J, with 16 bases in between.

CDR3 sequence reads: CASSVTGLSESPLHF. CDR3 in DNA: TGTGCCAGCAGTGTCACAGGGTTATCAGAGTCACCCCTCCACTTT. The chain uses TRBV6-1 and TRBJ1-6; maybe TRBD1 (6 bases). Looked up from germline, CDR1 is MNHNS and CDR2 is SASEGT. The CDR3 sequence is 15 residues long. V was trimmed by 4 bases and J by 10 bases, leaving 17 bases between them.

The rearrangement joins TRBV12-3 or TRBV12-4 to TRBJ2-2; D unclear. V lost 3 bases, J lost 2 bases, and 10 bases lay in between. This CDR3 is built from 15 residues. The CDR3 DNA is TGTGCCAGCAGTTTGATTCAACTCAACACCGGGGAGCTGTTTTTT. Protein product: CASSLIQLNTGELFF.

V usage is TRBV10-3 and J usage is TRBJ2-5; D possibly corresponds to TRBD2 (6 bases). The assigned J gene may be wrong: the sequence end matches TRBJ2-1 better. Germline CDR1 and CDR2: ENHRY and SYGVKD. This CDR3 is built from 12 residues. This chain's CDR3 is CAIRGGNNEQFF. CDR3 sequence (DNA): TGTGCCATCAGGGGGGGAAACAATGAGCAGTTCTTC.

This clonotype occurred once. The chain is built from TRBV3-1 and TRBJ1-4; D is possibly TRBD1 (6 bases). The CDR3 spans 15 residues. Trimming removed 0 bases from V and 6 bases from J, with 11 bases in between. CDR1 is LGHDT and CDR2 is YNNKEL in the germline V gene (reference sequence). CDR3 sequence (DNA): TGTGCCAGCAGCCAAGAAAGGACAGATTATGAAAAACTGTTTTTT. Protein: CASSQERTDYEKLFF.